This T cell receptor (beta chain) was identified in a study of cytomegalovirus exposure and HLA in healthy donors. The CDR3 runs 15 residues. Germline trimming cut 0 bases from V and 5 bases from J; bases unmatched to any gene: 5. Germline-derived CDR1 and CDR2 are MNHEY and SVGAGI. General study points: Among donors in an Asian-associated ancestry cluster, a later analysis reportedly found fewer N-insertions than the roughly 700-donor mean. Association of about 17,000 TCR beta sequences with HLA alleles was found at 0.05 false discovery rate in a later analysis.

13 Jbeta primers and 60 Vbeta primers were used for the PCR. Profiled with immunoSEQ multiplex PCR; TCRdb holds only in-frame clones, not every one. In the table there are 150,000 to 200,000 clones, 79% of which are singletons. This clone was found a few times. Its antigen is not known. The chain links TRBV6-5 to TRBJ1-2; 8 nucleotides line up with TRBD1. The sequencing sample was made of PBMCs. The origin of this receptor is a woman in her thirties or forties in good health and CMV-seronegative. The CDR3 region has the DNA TGTGCCAGCAGTTACTCGGCAGGGGGCTCATATGGCTACACCTTC. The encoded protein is CASSYSAGGSYGYTF.